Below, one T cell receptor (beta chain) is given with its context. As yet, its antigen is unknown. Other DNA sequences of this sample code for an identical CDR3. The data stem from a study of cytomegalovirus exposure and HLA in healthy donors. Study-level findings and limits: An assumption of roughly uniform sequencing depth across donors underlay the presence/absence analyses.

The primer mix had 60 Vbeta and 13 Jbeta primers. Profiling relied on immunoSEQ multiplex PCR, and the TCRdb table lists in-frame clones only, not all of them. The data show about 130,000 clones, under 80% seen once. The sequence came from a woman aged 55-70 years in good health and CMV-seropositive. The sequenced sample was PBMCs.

CDR3 residues: CASSYSWTPITDTQYF. DNA of the CDR3: TGTGCCAGCAGTTACTCCTGGACACCTATCACAGATACGCAGTATTTT. V and J are TRBV6-5 and TRBJ2-3; D is possibly TRBD1 (5 bases). CDR3 length equals 16 residues. Germline lookup yields CDR1 MNHEY and CDR2 SVGAGI. Trimming cost V 0 bases and J 2 bases, with 12 bases left between them.